This T cell receptor beta chain stems from a study of shared clonotypes between healthy human individuals. Trimming pared 9 bases from V and 0 bases from J, leaving 8 bases between. The CDR3 spans 12 residues. CDR1 is MDHEN and CDR2 is SYDVKM in the germline V gene. As to this clone: Its cognate antigen is unknown.

Every contributor of samples was a Caucasian grown-up residing in Nashville, Tennessee. Whole-study findings and limits: Deeper or shallower sequencing was expected to change how clonotypes are shared among donors.

Sequencing was performed with immunoSEQ multiplex PCR; in TCRdb, only in-frame clones are kept and a portion is missing. The sample consists of approximately 1.5 million clones, 98% of them appearing once. Material: naive CD4+ T cells sorted from blood. Subset noted: CD45RA+ positively selected. The source is a man aged 30-40 years in good health. V and J are TRBV28 and TRBJ2-5; no clear D gene. The CDR3 spells CASAPYQETQYF. Written as DNA, the CDR3 is TGTGCCAGTGCCCCGTACCAAGAGACCCAGTACTTC.